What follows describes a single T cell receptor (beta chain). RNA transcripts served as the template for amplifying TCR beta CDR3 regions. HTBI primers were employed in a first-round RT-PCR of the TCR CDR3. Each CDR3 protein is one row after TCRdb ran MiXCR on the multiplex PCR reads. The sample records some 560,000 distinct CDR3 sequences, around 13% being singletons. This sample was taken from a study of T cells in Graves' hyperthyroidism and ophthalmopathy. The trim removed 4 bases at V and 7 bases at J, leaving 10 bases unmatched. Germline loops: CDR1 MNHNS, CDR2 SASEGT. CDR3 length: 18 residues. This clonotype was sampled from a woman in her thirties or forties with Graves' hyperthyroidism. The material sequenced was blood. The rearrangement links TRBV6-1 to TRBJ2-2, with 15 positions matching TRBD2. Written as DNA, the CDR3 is TGTGCCAGCAGTGCCATCTCCCGGACTAGCGGGAGGGACGGGGAGCTGTTTTTT. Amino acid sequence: CASSAISRTSGRDGELFF.